This TCR beta chain was obtained from a study of CD8 T cells in ankylosing spondylitis. Notes on the study in general: What appeared characteristic of ankylosing spondylitis blood was a TCR beta motif of fewer than ten highly homologous variants. In synovial fluid and blood from reactive arthritis, some motif variants were previously reported.

In making TCR beta libraries, quantitative 5'-RACE with molecular barcodes was used. MiXCR, applied by TCRdb to the 5' RACE reads, yields one record per CDR3 protein. Here the sample spans about 540,000 distinct CDR3 sequences, roughly an eighth being singletons. A few counts support this clonotype. The antigen is not known. Germline CDR1 and CDR2: LGHDT and YNNKEL (reference sequence). CDR3 size: 19 residues. V was clipped by 0 bases and J by 2 bases; unmatched bases: 11. Sequencing was done on a sample of blood, either unsorted or a sorted T cell fraction (not recorded which). This chain connects TRBV3-1 to TRBJ2-7; 12 nucleotides align to TRBD2. The sequence derives from a male donor with ankylosing spondylitis. CDR3 sequence reads: CASSQDLGGLAGQTYEQYF. The CDR3 DNA reads as TGTGCCAGCAGCCAAGATCTTGGGGGACTAGCGGGCCAGACCTACGAGCAGTACTTC.